The 17 T cell receptor beta chains below come from one sample, sequenced in a study of cytomegalovirus exposure and HLA in healthy donors. The PCR ran on 60 Vbeta and 13 Jbeta primers. Here immunoSEQ multiplex PCR was the method, and the copy in TCRdb shows in-frame clones only, minus some. The sample data list some 76,000 clones. The specimen sequenced was PBMCs. The source of these receptors is a female donor in good health and CMV-seropositive.

The V and J genes are TRBV29-1 and TRBJ2-5; 10 bases match TRBD1. The DNA end is a closer match to TRBJ2-7, so the J assignment may be wrong. This CDR3 contains 14 residues. Per germline, CDR1 SQVTM and CDR2 ANQGSEA. CDR3 sequence reads: CSAIPRDRGHEQYF. CDR3 nucleotides: TGCAGCGCTATACCCCGGGACAGGGGCCACGAGCAGTACTTC.

The chain joins TRBV18 to TRBJ1-2, with D unclear. This CDR3 is built from 15 residues. The germline CDR1 and CDR2 sequences are KGHSH and LQKENI. V was cut by 0 bases and J by 3 bases, with 11 bases left in between. The CDR3 is CASSPPGLGDYGYTF. CDR3 DNA sequence: TGTGCCAGCTCACCACCGGGATTGGGAGACTATGGCTACACCTTC.

The V gene is TRBV5-4, the J gene TRBJ1-3, with TRBD1 as a possible D gene (5 bases). The CDR3 extends over 16 amino acids. Germline lookup yields CDR1 SGHNT and CDR2 YYREEE (reference sequence). V was shortened by 0 bases and J by 4 bases, with 14 bases between the two germline ends. The CDR3 reads CASSLGQNARGNTIYF. CDR3 in DNA: TGTGCCAGCAGCTTGGGACAGAACGCTCGAGGAAACACCATATATTTT. Supplemented by reference TRBV5-4 and TRBJ1-3, the full variable domain reads ETGVTQSPTHLIKTRGQQVTLRCSSQSGHNTVSWYQQALGQGPQFIFQYYREEENGRGNFPPRFSGLQFPNYSSELNVNALELDDSALYLCASSLGQNARGNTIYFGEGSWLTVV.

The chain recombines TRBV4-1 with TRBJ2-2; 8 bases align to TRBD2. The germline gives CDR1 MGHRA, CDR2 YSYEKL. V was pared by 1 base and J by 1 base, with 8 bases of the junction left unmatched. The CDR3 is made up of 18 amino acids. The CDR3 nucleotides are TGCGCCAGCAGCCAAGGTTACCGGCTAGCGGGGAACACCGGGGAGCTGTTTTTT. Translating gives CASSQGYRLAGNTGELFF.

Regarding this clone: Other DNA sequences of this sample code for an identical CDR3. The chain has TRBV18 and TRBJ1-4, with D uncertain. The CDR3 is made up of 16 amino acids. Germline V lookup: CDR1 KGHSH, CDR2 LQKENI. Trimming took 3 bases from V and 0 from J, leaving 11 bases between them. CDR3 nucleotides: TGTGCCAGCTCACCGGGCCAGGCTGCAACTAATGAAAAACTGTTTTTT. Amino acid sequence: CASSPGQAATNEKLFF.

The J gene is TRBJ1-1, the V gene TRBV18; the D gene is possibly TRBD1 (6 bases). CDR3 length equals 14 residues. Germline V gene sequence: CDR1 KGHSH, CDR2 LQKENI. The V end lost 2 bases, the J end lost 2 bases, and 9 bases lay between the germline ends. For the CDR3, the DNA is TGTGCCAGCTCACCAAACAGGGACAACACTGAAGCTTTCTTT. Protein product: CASSPNRDNTEAFF.

V usage is TRBV4-1 and J usage is TRBJ2-1; 10 bases are a match to TRBD2. The CDR3 is made up of 19 amino acids. Germline CDR1 reads MGHRA; CDR2 reads YSYEKL. V lost 0 bases to trimming and J lost 10 bases; unmatched junction nucleotides: 18. The CDR3 is CASSQDPEGLAGALSEQFF. CDR3 sequence (DNA): TGCGCCAGCAGCCAAGACCCAGAGGGGCTAGCGGGGGCGTTGTCCGAGCAGTTCTTC.

The rearrangement uses TRBV7-2 and TRBJ1-5; D might be TRBD1 (6 bases). Germline V gene data show CDR1 as SGHTA and CDR2 as FQGNSA. Trimming shortened V by 3 bases and J by 0 bases, and 12 bases separated the two germline ends. The CDR3 sequence is 16 residues long. The CDR3 loop reads CASSLDSKYSNQPQHF. In nucleotides, the CDR3 is TGTGCCAGCAGCTTGGACAGCAAGTATAGCAATCAGCCCCAGCATTTT.

The V and J genes are TRBV7-9 and TRBJ2-4, with D possibly matching TRBD2 (6 bases). The germline gives CDR1 SEHNR, CDR2 FQNEAQ (reference sequence). Trimming removed 4 bases from V and 0 bases from J, with 16 bases in between. The CDR3 runs to 17 residues. DNA for the CDR3: TGTGCCAGCAGCTCAATGGGTAGCGGTATAGCCAAAAACATTCAGTACTTC. It translates to CASSSMGSGIAKNIQYF.

V is TRBV28 and J is TRBJ2-2, with 7 bases matching TRBD1. The J segment lost 1 base and the V segment lost 4 bases, leaving 3 bases of the junction unmatched. This CDR3 is 15 amino acids long. Germline values: CDR1 MDHEN, CDR2 SYDVKM. Here the CDR3 DNA reads TGTGCCAGCAGTTACGACAGGGTGAACACCGGGGAGCTGTTTTTT. Its translation is CASSYDRVNTGELFF. Full variable domain (missing parts from reference TRBV28 and TRBJ2-2): DVKVTQSSRYLVKRTGEKVFLECVQDMDHENMFWYRQDPGLGLRLIYFSYDVKMKEKGDIPEGYSVSREKKERFSLILESASTNQTSMYLCASSYDRVNTGELFFGEGSRLTVL.

The V call is TRBV30, the J call TRBJ2-6, with TRBD1 as a possible D gene (5 bases). Germline lookup yields CDR1 GTSNPN and CDR2 SVGIG (reference sequence). The CDR3 loop spans 13 amino acids. Deletions cut 5 bases from V and 1 base from J, with 6 bases between. The CDR3 region has the DNA TGTGCCTGGGACAGATCTGGGGCCAACGTCCTGACTTTC. Its protein is CAWDRSGANVLTF.

The chain has TRBV19 and TRBJ1-1, with D possibly TRBD1 on 5 matching bases. This CDR3 has 15 amino acids. V shed 4 bases and J shed 4 bases, with 16 bases lying between them. The germline V gene has CDR1 LNHDA and CDR2 SQIVND (reference sequence). CDR3 amino acids: CASSSFQGTATEAFF. CDR3 nucleotides: TGTGCCAGTAGTAGTTTTCAGGGTACAGCCACTGAAGCTTTCTTT.

This rearrangement joins TRBV30 to TRBJ2-1; 10 bases map to TRBD2. J lost 6 bases, V lost 3 bases, and 8 bases had no gene match. The CDR3 spans 15 residues. Germline-derived CDR1 and CDR2 are GTSNPN and SVGIG (reference sequence). As DNA, the CDR3 is TGTGCCTGGAGCGCGCTAGCGGGAGAGGGCAATGAGCAGTTCTTC. It yields the protein CAWSALAGEGNEQFF.

The chain links TRBV4-3 to TRBJ1-2, with 7 bases fitting TRBD1. The germline V gene encodes CDR1 LGHNA and CDR2 YSLEER. After removal of 1 base from V and 6 bases from J, the junction contained 8 bases not matched to a gene. The CDR3 length is 15 residues. The CDR3 DNA reads TGCGCCAGCAGCCAAGGCGGGACAGTTAGTGATGGCTACACCTTC. It specifies CASSQGGTVSDGYTF.

This sequence joins TRBV18 and TRBJ1-1; TRBD1 matches at 9 bases. Germline V lookup: CDR1 KGHSH, CDR2 LQKENI. CDR3 size: 17 residues. V dropped 0 bases and J dropped 5; count of bases not matched to a gene: 10. This CDR3 is CASSPPGQGLFWTEAFF. The CDR3 coding sequence is TGTGCCAGCTCACCACCGGGACAGGGTTTGTTCTGGACTGAAGCTTTCTTT.

V and J are TRBV29-1 and TRBJ2-1, with a possible D match to TRBD1 (5 bases). The germline V gene has CDR1 SQVTM and CDR2 ANQGSEA. The V end was cut by 4 bases, the J end by 4 bases, with 17 bases between. The CDR3 has 15 residues. The CDR3 here is CSVGIRQPIYNEQFF. The CDR3 coding sequence is TGCAGCGTTGGTATAAGACAGCCAATTTACAATGAGCAGTTCTTC.

The chain is built from TRBV4-2 and TRBJ1-6; no definite D call. The CDR3 is 17 residues long. Germline loops: CDR1 LGHNA, CDR2 YNFKEQ. Between the trimmed V and J ends, which lost 4 bases and 6 bases, there was a span of 19 bases. This CDR3 reads CASSPMAGANTNSPLHF. CDR3 nucleotide sequence: TGTGCCAGCAGCCCGATGGCGGGTGCAAATACTAATTCACCCCTCCACTTT.